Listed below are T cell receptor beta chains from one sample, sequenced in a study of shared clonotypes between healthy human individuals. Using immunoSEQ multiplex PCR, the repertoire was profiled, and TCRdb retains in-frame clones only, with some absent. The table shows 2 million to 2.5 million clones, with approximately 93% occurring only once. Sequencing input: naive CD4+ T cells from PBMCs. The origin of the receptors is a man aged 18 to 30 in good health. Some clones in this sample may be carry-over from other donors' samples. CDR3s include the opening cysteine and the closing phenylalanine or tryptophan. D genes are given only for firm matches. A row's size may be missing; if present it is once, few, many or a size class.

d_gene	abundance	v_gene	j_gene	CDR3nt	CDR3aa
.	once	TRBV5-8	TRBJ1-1	TGTGCCAGCAGCTTGACGGTTATGAACACTGAAGCTTTCTTT	CASSLTVMNTEAFF
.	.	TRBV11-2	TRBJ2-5	TGTGCCAGCAGCTTCACCCGAGGGGCTCAAGAGACCCAGTACTTC	CASSFTRGAQETQYF
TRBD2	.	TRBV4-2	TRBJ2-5	TGTGCCAGCAGCCAAGATCGGGGAACTAGCGGGAGGCCTCTACACCAGGGGCAAGAGACCCAGTACTTC	CASSQDRGTSGRPLHQGQETQYF
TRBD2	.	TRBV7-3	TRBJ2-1	TGTGCCAGCAGCGCGACTAGCGGGAGTACCTACAATGAGCAGTTCTTC	CASSATSGSTYNEQFF
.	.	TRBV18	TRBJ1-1	TGTGCCAGCTCACCCCCAGGGGACACTGAAGCTTTCTTT	CASSPPGDTEAFF
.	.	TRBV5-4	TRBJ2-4	TGTGCCAGCAGCTTGACGAAAGAGGGCAAAAACATTCAGTACTTC	CASSLTKEGKNIQYF
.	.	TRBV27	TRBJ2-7	TGTGCCAGCAGCTCCCCGACAGGCTCCTACGAGCAGTACTTC	CASSSPTGSYEQYF
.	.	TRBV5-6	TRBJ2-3	TGTGCCAGCAGCCTAAAACAAGGACCCTGGACAGATACGCAGTATTTT	CASSLKQGPWTDTQYF
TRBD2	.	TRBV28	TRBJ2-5	TGTGCCAGCAGCAGACTAGCGGGGAGCCAAGAGACCCAGTACTTC	CASSRLAGSQETQYF
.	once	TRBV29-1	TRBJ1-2	TGCAGCGCTAGTGACAGTTCCTATGGCTACACCTTC	CSASDSSYGYTF
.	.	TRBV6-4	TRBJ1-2	TGTGCCAGCAGTGAGGGGGCCCCGGGGTATGGCTACACCTTC	CASSEGAPGYGYTF
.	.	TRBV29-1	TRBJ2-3	TGCAGCGTTGATTCTCGCGGGAAGACAGATACGCAGTATTTT	CSVDSRGKTDTQYF
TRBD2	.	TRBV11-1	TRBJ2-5	TGTGCCAGCACCTCAGCTGGCGGGGGGATGGGAGGGGAGACCCAGTACTTC	CASTSAGGGMGGETQYF
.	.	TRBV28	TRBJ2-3	TGTGCCAGCAGTTTATTGGGGCGGAAAAGCACAGATACGCAGTATTTT	CASSLLGRKSTDTQYF
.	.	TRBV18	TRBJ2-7	TGTGCCAGCTCACCAGGCGGTACCTACGAGCAGTACTTC	CASSPGGTYEQYF
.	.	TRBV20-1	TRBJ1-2	TGCAGTGCTACTGAAGGCTACACCTTC	CSATEGYTF
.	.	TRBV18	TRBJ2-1	TGTGCCAGCTCACCAAGGGCGGGCCCGGGTGAGCAGTTCTTC	CASSPRAGPGEQFF
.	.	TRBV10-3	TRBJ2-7	TGTGCCATCATGACACAATCCTACGAGCAGTACTTC	CAIMTQSYEQYF
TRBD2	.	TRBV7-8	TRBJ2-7	TGTGCCAGCAGCTTACGTAGCGGGAGGGCCCAAGAGCAGTACTTC	CASSLRSGRAQEQYF
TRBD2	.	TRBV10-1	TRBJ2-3	TGCGCCAGCAGTACCGGGACTAGCGGGAGCACAGATACGCAGTATTTT	CASSTGTSGSTDTQYF
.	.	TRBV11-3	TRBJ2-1	TGTGCCAGCAGCTCCGGCAGGGGCAATGAGCAGTTCTTC	CASSSGRGNEQFF
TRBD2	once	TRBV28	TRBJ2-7	TGTGCCAGCAGTACCGGGACTAGCGGAGACTCCTACGAGCAGTACTTC	CASSTGTSGDSYEQYF
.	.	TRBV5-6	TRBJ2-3	TGTGCCAGCAGCTTGTCATCGTACACAGATACGCAGTATTTT	CASSLSSYTDTQYF
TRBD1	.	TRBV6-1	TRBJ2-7	TGTGCCAGCAATATGGCACAGGGGGTCTACGAGCAGTACTTC	CASNMAQGVYEQYF
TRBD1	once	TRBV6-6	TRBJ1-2	TGTGCCAGCAGGAGTTTCGGACAGGGAAATGGCTACACCTTC	CASRSFGQGNGYTF
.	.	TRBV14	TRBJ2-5	TGTGCCAGCAGCCCGATATGGGGTTTTCAAGAGACCCAGTACTTC	CASSPIWGFQETQYF
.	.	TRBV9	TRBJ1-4	TGTGCCAGCAGCGTATCAACAGGGAATGAAAAACTGTTTTTT	CASSVSTGNEKLFF
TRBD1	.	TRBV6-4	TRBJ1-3	TGTGCCAGCAGACAACAGGGGGCGAAAGAATACACCATATATTTT	CASRQQGAKEYTIYF
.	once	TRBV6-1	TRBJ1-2	TGTGCCAGCAGTGAAGGGCAGCGCTACACCTTC	CASSEGQRYTF
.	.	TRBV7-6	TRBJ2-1	TGTGCCAGCAGCTTTGGGGGCGGGACAGTTTCCTATAGTGAGCAGTTCTTC	CASSFGGGTVSYSEQFF
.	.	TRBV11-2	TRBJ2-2	TGTGCCAGCAGCTCCCCGGCAGGCGCCGGGGAGCTGTTTTTT	CASSSPAGAGELFF
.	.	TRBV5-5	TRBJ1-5	TGTGCCAGCAGCTTGGCCGGGACACAACTTAGGCAGCCCCAGCATTTT	CASSLAGTQLRQPQHF
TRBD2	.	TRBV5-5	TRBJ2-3	TGTGCCAGCAGCCGCGCCCTAGCGGCGAGCACAGATACGCAGTATTTT	CASSRALAASTDTQYF
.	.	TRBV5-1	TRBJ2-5	TGCGCCAGCAGCTTGGAGGTGGCCGTGCGGGAGACCCAGTACTTC	CASSLEVAVRETQYF
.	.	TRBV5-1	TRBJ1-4	TGCGCCAGCAGCTTGGGAAACATCGGTTTAGGTGAAAAACTGTTTTTT	CASSLGNIGLGEKLFF
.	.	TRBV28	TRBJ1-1	TGTGCCATTACAGAAACGGGTCGGAGCACTGAAGCTTTCTTT	CAITETGRSTEAFF
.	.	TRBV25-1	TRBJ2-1	TGTGCCAGCAGTGAATTTGGTAGGATAGGCGATGAGCAGTTCTTC	CASSEFGRIGDEQFF
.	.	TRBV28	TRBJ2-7	TGTGCCACCGAAGGAACCTCCTACGAGCAGTACTTC	CATEGTSYEQYF
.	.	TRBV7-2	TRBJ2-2	TGTGCCAGCAGCTTACGAGGGGGCGGGGAGCTGTTTTTT	CASSLRGGGELFF
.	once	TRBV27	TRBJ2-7	TGTGCCAGCAGGGCGACGGAGGGAAAGAGCTCCTACGAGCAGTACTTC	CASRATEGKSSYEQYF
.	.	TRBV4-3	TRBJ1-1	TGCGCCAGCAGCCAAGAGACCGCCATTACTGAAGCTTTCTTT	CASSQETAITEAFF
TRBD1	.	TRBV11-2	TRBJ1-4	TGTGCCAGCAGCTTAGTCACAGGGGGCCGTGAAAAACTGTTTTTT	CASSLVTGGREKLFF
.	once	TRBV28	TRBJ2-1	TGTGCCAGCAGTAGCCAGGGCCCCAATGAGCAGTTCTTC	CASSSQGPNEQFF
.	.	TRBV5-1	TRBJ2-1	TGCGCCAGCAGCTTGGGCGCGGGACGGGGCAATGAGCAGTTCTTC	CASSLGAGRGNEQFF
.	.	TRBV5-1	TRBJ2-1	TGCGCCAGTCAGGCCCTTATTTCCTACAATGAGCAGTTCTTC	CASQALISYNEQFF